The clone carrying this T cell receptor (beta chain) was detected a few times. Its antigen is as yet unknown. V lost 5 bases to trimming and J lost 9 bases, with 14 bases between them. This CDR3 comprises 12 residues. The germline CDR1 and CDR2 sequences are MDHEN and SYDVKM. This specimen comes from a study of human T cells and chemical hapten exposure. Study-level information: A patient group, mainly female, showed alopecia areata, totalis or universalis.

A single record per CDR3 protein comes from TCRdb applying MiXCR to the RACE reads. In the table there are approximately 260,000 distinct CDR3 sequences, approximately 8.4% of which are singletons. The time point denotes: pre-sensitization, week 0. Indicated treatment: therapeutic diphenylcyclopropenone sensitization with weekly scalp DPC. Points from the study as a whole: Compared to controls, expanded TCRs made significantly more large clusters of similar CDR3s. Donors had alopecia, so their immune response may differ from healthy people's.

Specimen: whole blood, collected in connection with sensitization to the hapten diphenylcyclopropenone (DPC). The clonotype originates from a woman in her thirties or forties with alopecia areata. Some clones in this sample may be carry-over from other donors' samples. This chain connects TRBV28 to TRBJ2-7; D uncertain. The CDR3 spells CASSTGSHGQYF. The CDR3 DNA sequence: TGTGCCAGCAGTACCGGATCCCACGGGCAGTACTTC. Full variable domain (remainder filled in from reference TRBV28 and TRBJ2-7): DVKVTQSSRYLVKRTGEKVFLECVQDMDHENMFWYRQDPGLGLRLIYFSYDVKMKEKGDIPEGYSVSREKKERFSLILESASTNQTSMYLCASSTGSHGQYFGPGTRLTVT.